Each of the 20 T cell receptor beta chains below was sequenced from the same sample in a study of spatial heterogeneity in lung cancer. These TCRs' antigens remain unknown. TCRdb re-derived calls from the 5' RACE reads in MiXCR, one entry per CDR3 protein. The sample has 9,000 to 9,500 distinct CDR3 sequences; 7.5% to 10% are singletons. As for time point: sample taken at primary tumor resection. Study conclusions and caveats: It was found that expanded intratumoral alpha and beta TCR counts tracked tumor mutation counts.

The source was lung tumor tissue, collected at surgery. The receptors stem from a male donor with early-stage non-small cell lung cancer.

The table lists this clonotype with many counts. The genes are TRBV20-1 and TRBJ2-2, with D possibly matching TRBD1 (5 bases). There are 13 residues in the CDR3. Germline loops: CDR1 DFQATT, CDR2 SNEGSKA (reference sequence). Trimming pared 6 bases from V and 6 bases from J, leaving 14 bases between. CDR3 sequence (DNA): TGCAGTGCCCAAGCCAGGGCGGCCGGGGAGCTGTTTTTT. Translating gives CSAQARAAGELFF.

The gene calls are TRBV5-1 and TRBJ1-5, with 9 bases identical to TRBD1. CDR3 length: 15 amino acids. Germline V CDR1 and CDR2: SGHRS, YFSETQ. Trimming took 7 bases from V and 4 from J; bases not matched to a gene: 9. CDR3 nucleotide sequence: TGCGCCAGCCGTAGCGGGACAGGGCTTAATCAGCCCCAGCATTTT. Translated: CASRSGTGLNQPQHF.

At least ten counts were recorded for this clonotype. The genes are TRBV10-3 and TRBJ2-1; 11 nucleotides align to TRBD2. The CDR3 covers 14 residues. J gave up 10 bases and V 4 bases, and 6 bases lay outside the gene matches. The germline gives CDR1 ENHRY, CDR2 SYGVKD. The CDR3 sequence is CAISGLAGTGEQFF. Written as DNA, the CDR3 is TGTGCCATCAGTGGACTAGCGGGGACTGGGGAGCAGTTCTTC.

CDR3 sequence reads: CASSSLALGYNEQFF. Here the CDR3 DNA reads TGTGCCAGCAGTTCACTAGCGCTCGGATACAATGAGCAGTTCTTC. This chain uses TRBV6-6 with TRBJ2-1; 7 bases match TRBD2. The CDR3 extends over 15 amino acids. From germline, CDR1 is MNHNY and CDR2 SVGAGI (reference sequence). J was trimmed by 4 bases and V by 4 bases; bases with no gene match: 7.

This clonotype has at least ten counts. The V and J genes are TRBV25-1 and TRBJ1-1; D uncertain. Trimming left V 1 base short and J 0 bases short, with 12 bases between. The CDR3 has 16 amino acids. The germline V gene has CDR1 MGHDK and CDR2 SYGVNS. The CDR3 bases are TGTGCCAGCAGTGAATTCGGCAGTCGACTGAACACTGAAGCTTTCTTT. This translates into CASSEFGSRLNTEAFF.

The rearrangement joins TRBV7-2 to TRBJ2-1; D is undetermined. Trimming took off 1 base at V and 5 bases at J, with 9 bases between the two ends. The CDR3 spans 14 residues. Germline CDR1 is SGHTA and CDR2 is FQGNSA. CDR3 sequence reads: CASSLGLGNNEQFF. The CDR3 nucleotides are TGTGCCAGCAGCTTAGGCCTAGGAAACAATGAGCAGTTCTTC.

The chain is built from TRBV19 and TRBJ1-3; a weak D match, TRBD1 (5 bases). Trimming took off 7 bases at V and 0 bases at J, with 13 bases between the two ends. The CDR3 contains 15 residues. Looked up from germline, CDR1 is LNHDA and CDR2 is SQIVND (reference sequence). CDR3 DNA sequence: TGTGCCAGTACCATGGGACTGTTCTCTGGAAACACCATATATTTT. It translates to CASTMGLFSGNTIYF.

This clonotype was recorded many times. V is TRBV27 and J is TRBJ2-3, with TRBD1 as a possible D gene (7 bases). Trimming shortened V by 7 bases and J by 1 base, and 15 bases separated the two germline ends. CDR1 and CDR2 from the germline V gene are MNHEY and SMNVEV (reference sequence). The CDR3 sequence is 15 residues long. CDR3 sequence reads: CASTKEGARTDTQYF. The CDR3 bases are TGTGCCAGCACCAAGGAGGGGGCGCGCACAGATACGCAGTATTTT.

The chain has TRBV29-1 and TRBJ2-3, with D unresolved. The length of the CDR3 is 14 residues. V dropped 5 bases and J dropped 2 bases, with 14 bases sitting between them. In germline, CDR1 is SQVTM, CDR2 ANQGSEA. CDR3 protein: CSVHGQTLTDTQYF. The CDR3 nucleotides are TGCAGCGTTCATGGGCAGACGCTCACAGATACGCAGTATTTT.

For the CDR3, the DNA is TGCGCCAGCAGTGACAGAGGTAATGAGCAGTTCTTC. The encoded protein is CASSDRGNEQFF. The chain carries TRBV10-2 and TRBJ2-1; D is uncertain. The V and J ends lost 3 bases and 7 bases respectively, with 7 bases between them. The CDR3 runs to 12 residues. From germline, CDR1 is WSHSY and CDR2 SAAADI.

Ten or more counts support this clonotype. The chain is built from TRBV4-3 and TRBJ2-1, with a tentative D call TRBD2 (6 bases). The CDR3 length is 15 residues. Looked up from germline, CDR1 is LGHNA and CDR2 is YSLEER. V was clipped by 1 base and J by 4 bases, with 11 bases between them. CDR3 nucleotides: TGCGCCAGCAGCCAAGCCTTGACTAGTTACAATGAGCAGTTCTTC. This sequence encodes CASSQALTSYNEQFF.

The gene calls are TRBV28 and TRBJ2-7, with 7 bases that match TRBD1. The CDR3 is 13 residues long. V trimming: 8 bases; J trimming: 7 bases; junction bases outside the gene matches: 11. Germline-derived CDR1 and CDR2 are MDHEN and SYDVKM. CDR3 loop: CASETGRLWEQYF. CDR3 coding DNA: TGTGCCAGCGAGACAGGGCGATTGTGGGAGCAGTACTTC. Together with reference TRBV28 and TRBJ2-7, the CDR3 gives the full variable domain: DVKVTQSSRYLVKRTGEKVFLECVQDMDHENMFWYRQDPGLGLRLIYFSYDVKMKEKGDIPEGYSVSREKKERFSLILESASTNQTSMYLCASETGRLWEQYFGPGTRLTVT.

This clonotype was counted at least ten times. CDR3: CASSSYTDTQYF. For the CDR3, the DNA is TGTGCCAGCAGTTCCTACACAGATACGCAGTATTTT. V and J are TRBV28 and TRBJ2-3; D is uncertain. The V and J ends lost 4 bases and 2 bases respectively, with 4 bases between them. The CDR3 loop spans 12 amino acids. The germline CDR1 and CDR2 sequences are MDHEN and SYDVKM. The entire variable domain, with the rest obtained from reference TRBV28 and TRBJ2-3, is as follows: DVKVTQSSRYLVKRTGEKVFLECVQDMDHENMFWYRQDPGLGLRLIYFSYDVKMKEKGDIPEGYSVSREKKERFSLILESASTNQTSMYLCASSSYTDTQYFGPGTRLTVL.

The sample holds a few counts of this clonotype. V usage is TRBV7-2 and J usage is TRBJ2-7; 7 nucleotides agree with TRBD1. Germline CDR1 is SGHTA and CDR2 is FQGNSA. V lost 5 bases to trimming and J lost 9 bases; unmatched junction nucleotides: 10. The CDR3 is 13 amino acids. The CDR3 bases are TGTGCCAGCAGCGAGACAGGGCCCGGCGGGCAGTACTTC. It translates to CASSETGPGGQYF.

The V call is TRBV28, the J call TRBJ2-1; 13 bases align to TRBD2. Trimming took 6 bases from V and 8 from J; bases not matched to a gene: 7. The germline CDR1 and CDR2 sequences are MDHEN and SYDVKM. There are 15 residues in the CDR3. CDR3 loop: CASRTTSGRAYEQFF. In DNA, the CDR3 is TGTGCCAGCAGGACTACTAGCGGGAGGGCCTATGAGCAGTTCTTC.

This clonotype came up many times. This sequence joins TRBV29-1 and TRBJ2-3, with TRBD1 as a possible D gene (6 bases). The V and J ends lost 0 bases and 0 bases respectively, with 13 bases between them. The CDR3 runs 16 residues. Germline V gives CDR1 SQVTM, CDR2 ANQGSEA. Here the CDR3 DNA reads TGCAGCGTTGAAGATGGGGGCGGGCTTAGCACAGATACGCAGTATTTT. Its protein product is CSVEDGGGLSTDTQYF.

Ten or more counts support this clonotype. J is TRBJ2-4 and V is TRBV25-1; 10 bases agree with TRBD2. CDR3 length: 16 amino acids. The V gene end was trimmed by 4 bases and the J gene end by 7 bases; junction bases not matched to a gene: 10. Germline V lookup: CDR1 MGHDK, CDR2 SYGVNS. The CDR3 sequence: CASSAHLAGVLNIQYF. DNA of the CDR3: TGTGCCAGCAGTGCCCACCTAGCGGGAGTTTTGAACATTCAGTACTTC. The full variable domain, its missing parts supplied by reference TRBV25-1 and TRBJ2-4, is EADIYQTPRYLVIGTGKKITLECSQTMGHDKMYWYQQDPGMELHLIHYSYGVNSTEKGDLSSESTVSRIRTEHFPLTLESARPSHTSQYLCASSAHLAGVLNIQYFGAGTRLSVL.

This chain connects TRBV12-3 or TRBV12-4 to TRBJ1-4; D possibly corresponds to TRBD1 (5 bases). The CDR3 length is 17 residues. V lost 10 bases, J lost 8 bases, and 29 bases lay in between. This CDR3 reads CANTFEAHGGLGEKLFF. Written as DNA, the CDR3 is TGTGCCAACACCTTTGAGGCCCACGGGGGGTTGGGCGAAAAACTGTTTTTT.

By share, this clonotype ranks as medium-sized. V gene TRBV9 combines with J gene TRBJ2-2, with D unresolved. Trimming shortened V by 0 bases and J by 7 bases, and 4 bases separated the two germline ends. CDR1 is SGDLS, CDR2 YYNGEE, per germline. The CDR3 runs to 12 residues. The CDR3 DNA sequence: TGTGCCAGCAGCGTAGCCGGCGGGGAGCTGTTTTTT. It codes for CASSVAGGELFF.

This clonotype was seen only a few times. This sequence joins TRBV7-8 and TRBJ1-2; D is uncertain. Germline assignment: CDR1 SGHVS and CDR2 FQNEAQ. The CDR3 consists of 14 residues. V was shortened by 5 bases and J by 9 bases, with 19 bases between the two germline ends. The CDR3 loop is CASSPQPNTYRYTF. The CDR3 region has the DNA TGTGCCAGCAGCCCACAACCCAATACATATCGCTACACCTTC.